One and the same sample provided the 4 T cell receptor beta chains below, sequenced in a study of glioma-infiltrating T cells. Amplification of TCR alpha and beta CDR3 regions from RNA used iRepertoire nested multiplex PCR. TCRdb re-analysed the multiplex PCR reads in MiXCR, keeping a single row per CDR3 protein. The sample includes around 150,000 distinct CDR3 sequences, roughly two fifths of them seen just once. Sequencing was carried out using glioma tissue, nonneoplastic brain tissue, or PBMCs (not recorded which). The receptors come from a human donor with low-grade glioma or glioblastoma, undergoing nonglioma brain surgery, or in good health (not recorded which).

The sample holds a few counts of this clonotype. J is TRBJ2-3 and V is TRBV12-3 or TRBV12-4, with D uncertain. The V gene lost 3 bases and the J gene lost 0 bases, with 7 bases spanning the gap. This CDR3 has 14 amino acids. The CDR3 protein is CASSFGQSTDTQYF. As DNA, the CDR3 is TGTGCCAGCAGTTTTGGGCAAAGCACAGATACGCAGTATTTT.

Concerning this clonotype itself: One junction end disagrees with the germline gene, perhaps due to a read error. V usage is TRBV19 and J usage is TRBJ2-7; D is ambiguous. Germline V gene sequence: CDR1 LNHDA, CDR2 SQIVND (reference sequence). CDR3 length: 11 amino acids. CDR3 residues: CASSGTYEQNF. The CDR3 coding sequence is TGTGCCAGTAGTGGCACCTACGAGCAGAACTTC.

This clonotype was seen only a few times. This chain joins TRBV6-5 and TRBJ1-1; D unresolved. V dropped 5 bases and J dropped 4 bases, with 11 bases sitting between them. This CDR3 has 13 amino acids. CDR1 is MNHEY, CDR2 SVGAGI, per germline. The CDR3 sequence is CASSVGRTTEAFF. The CDR3 nucleotides are TGTGCCAGCAGTGTCGGGAGAACCACTGAAGCTTTCTTT.

The rearrangement uses TRBV12-3 or TRBV12-4 and TRBJ2-1; 12 bases map to TRBD2. The CDR3 extends over 14 amino acids. J lost 6 bases, V lost 7 bases, and 4 bases had no gene match. The CDR3 loop reads CASTSSGGGNEQFF. DNA of the CDR3: TGTGCCAGCACCTCTAGCGGGGGGGGCAATGAGCAGTTCTTC.